This entry describes one TCR beta chain. The record originates from a study of PD-L1 blockade in urothelial cancer. The repertoire was sequenced with immunoSEQ multiplex PCR; TCRdb's copy has only in-frame clones and lacks some. This sample yields about 88,000 clones, of which approximately 91% are seen a single time; 8.5% to 9.5% belongs to the top ten. Germline V gene sequence: CDR1 SNHLY, CDR2 FYNNEI. The CDR3 is made up of 15 amino acids. Between the trimmed V and J ends, which lost 4 bases and 0 bases, there was a span of 10 bases. V is TRBV2 and J is TRBJ1-5; D is unclear. The TCR originated in a man between 60 and 70 years old with urothelial cancer. The starting material was PBMCs, obtained around atezolizumab (anti-PD-L1) treatment. For the CDR3, the DNA is TGTGCCAGCAGTGGGCAAGATTATAGCAATCAGCCCCAGCATTTT. Translation: CASSGQDYSNQPQHF.